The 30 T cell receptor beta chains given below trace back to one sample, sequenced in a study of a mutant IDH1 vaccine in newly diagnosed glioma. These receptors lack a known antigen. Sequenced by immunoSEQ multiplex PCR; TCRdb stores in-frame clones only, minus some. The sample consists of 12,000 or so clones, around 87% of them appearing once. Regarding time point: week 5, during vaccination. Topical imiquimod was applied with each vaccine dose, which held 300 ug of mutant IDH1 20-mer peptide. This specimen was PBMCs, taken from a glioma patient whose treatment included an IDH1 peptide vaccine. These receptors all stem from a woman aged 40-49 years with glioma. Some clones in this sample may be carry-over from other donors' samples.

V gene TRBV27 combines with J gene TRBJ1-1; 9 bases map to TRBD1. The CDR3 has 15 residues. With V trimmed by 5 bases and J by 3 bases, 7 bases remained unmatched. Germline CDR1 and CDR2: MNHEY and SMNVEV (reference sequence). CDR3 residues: CASSPHDRGDTEAFF. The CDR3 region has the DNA TGTGCCAGCAGTCCCCACGACAGGGGGGACACTGAAGCTTTCTTT.

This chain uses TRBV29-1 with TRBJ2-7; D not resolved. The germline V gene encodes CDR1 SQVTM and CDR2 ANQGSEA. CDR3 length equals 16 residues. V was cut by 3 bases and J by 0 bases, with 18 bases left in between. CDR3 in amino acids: CSVEAQRAISSYEQYF. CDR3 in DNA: TGCAGCGTTGAGGCCCAACGGGCGATCAGCTCCTACGAGCAGTACTTC.

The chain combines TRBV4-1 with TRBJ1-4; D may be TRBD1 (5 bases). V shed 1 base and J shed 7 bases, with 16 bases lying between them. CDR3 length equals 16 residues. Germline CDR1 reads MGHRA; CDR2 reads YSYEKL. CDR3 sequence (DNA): TGCGCCAGCAGCCAAGTCGGGACGTCGGGCCCTGAAAAACTGTTTTTT. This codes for CASSQVGTSGPEKLFF.

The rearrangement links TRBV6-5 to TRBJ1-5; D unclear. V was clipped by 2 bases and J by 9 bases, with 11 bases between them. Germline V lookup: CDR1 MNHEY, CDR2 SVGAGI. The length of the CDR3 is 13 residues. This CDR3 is CASSYTNRTPQHF. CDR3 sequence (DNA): TGTGCCAGCAGTTACACCAACCGAACGCCCCAGCATTTT.

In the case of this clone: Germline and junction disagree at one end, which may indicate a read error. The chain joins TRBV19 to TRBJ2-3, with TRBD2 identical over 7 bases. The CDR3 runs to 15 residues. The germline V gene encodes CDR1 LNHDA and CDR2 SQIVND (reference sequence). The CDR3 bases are TGTGCGAGTAGTATAGGGAGGGGAGGAACAGATACGCAGTATTTT. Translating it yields CASSIGRGGTDTQYF. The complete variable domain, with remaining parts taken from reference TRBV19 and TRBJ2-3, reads DGGITQSPKYLFRKEGQNVTLSCEQNLNHDAMYWYRQDPGQGLRLIYYSQIVNDFQKGDIAEGYSVSREKKESFPLTVTSAQKNPTAFYLCASSIGRGGTDTQYFGPGTRLTVL.

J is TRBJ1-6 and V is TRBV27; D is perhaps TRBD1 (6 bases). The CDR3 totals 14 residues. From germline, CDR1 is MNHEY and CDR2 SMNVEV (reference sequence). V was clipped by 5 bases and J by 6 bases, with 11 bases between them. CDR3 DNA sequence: TGTGCCAGCAGTCTGACAGGATCTAATTCACCCCTCCACTTT. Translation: CASSLTGSNSPLHF.

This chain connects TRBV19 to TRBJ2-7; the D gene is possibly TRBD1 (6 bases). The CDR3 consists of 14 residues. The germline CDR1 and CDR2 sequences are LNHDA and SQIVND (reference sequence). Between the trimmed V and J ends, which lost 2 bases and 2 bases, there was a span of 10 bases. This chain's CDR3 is CASSITDSTYEQYF. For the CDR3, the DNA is TGTGCCAGTAGTATAACGGACAGCACCTACGAGCAGTACTTC.

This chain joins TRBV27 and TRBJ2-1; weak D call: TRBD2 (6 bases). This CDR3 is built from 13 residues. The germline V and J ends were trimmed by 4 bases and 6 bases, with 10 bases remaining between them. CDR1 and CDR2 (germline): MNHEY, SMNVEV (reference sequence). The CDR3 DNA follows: TGTGCCAGCAGTTGGGACTGGCGCAATGAGCAGTTCTTC. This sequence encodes CASSWDWRNEQFF.

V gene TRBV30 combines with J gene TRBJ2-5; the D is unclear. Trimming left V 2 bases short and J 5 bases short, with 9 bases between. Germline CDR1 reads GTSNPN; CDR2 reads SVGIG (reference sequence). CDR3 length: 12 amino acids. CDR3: CAWSSLVETQYF. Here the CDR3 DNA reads TGTGCCTGGAGTTCCCTCGTGGAGACCCAGTACTTC.

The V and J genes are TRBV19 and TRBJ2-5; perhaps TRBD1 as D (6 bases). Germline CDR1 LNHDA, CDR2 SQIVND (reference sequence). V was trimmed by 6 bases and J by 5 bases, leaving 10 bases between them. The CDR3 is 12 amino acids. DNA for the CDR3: TGTGCCAGTAGCGGACAGAGGGAGACCCAGTACTTC. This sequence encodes CASSGQRETQYF.

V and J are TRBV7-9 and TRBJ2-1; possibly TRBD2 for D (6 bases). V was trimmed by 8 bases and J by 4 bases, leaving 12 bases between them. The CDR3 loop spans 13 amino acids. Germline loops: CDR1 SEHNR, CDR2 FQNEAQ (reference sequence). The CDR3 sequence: CASVQGLYNEQFF. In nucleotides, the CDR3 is TGTGCCAGCGTCCAGGGACTGTACAATGAGCAGTTCTTC.

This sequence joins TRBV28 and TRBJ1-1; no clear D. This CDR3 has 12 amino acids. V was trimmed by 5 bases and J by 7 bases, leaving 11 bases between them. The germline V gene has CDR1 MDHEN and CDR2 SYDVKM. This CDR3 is CASSPRRVEAFF. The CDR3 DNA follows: TGTGCCAGCAGTCCCCGTAGGGTTGAAGCTTTCTTT.

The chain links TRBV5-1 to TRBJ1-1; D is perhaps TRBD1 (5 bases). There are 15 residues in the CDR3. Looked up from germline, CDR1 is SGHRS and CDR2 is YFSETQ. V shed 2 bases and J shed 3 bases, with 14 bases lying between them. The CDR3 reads CASSFGGIADTEAFF. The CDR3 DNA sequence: TGCGCCAGCAGCTTCGGGGGAATCGCGGACACTGAAGCTTTCTTT. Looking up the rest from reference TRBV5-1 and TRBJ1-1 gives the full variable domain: KAGVTQTPRYLIKTRGQQVTLSCSPISGHRSVSWYQQTPGQGLQFLFEYFSETQRNKGNFPGRFSGRQFSNSRSEMNVSTLELGDSALYLCASSFGGIADTEAFFGQGTRLTVV.

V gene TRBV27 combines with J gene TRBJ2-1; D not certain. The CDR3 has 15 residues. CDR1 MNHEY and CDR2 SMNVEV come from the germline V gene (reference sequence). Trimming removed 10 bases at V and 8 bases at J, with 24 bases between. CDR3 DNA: TGTGCCACCCTCCGCCCCGGTGCAGGATTCGATGAGCAGTTCTTC. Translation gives CATLRPGAGFDEQFF.

CDR3 residues: CASRATDLGGEQYF. Written as DNA, the CDR3 is TGTGCCAGCAGGGCCACCGACCTCGGGGGCGAGCAGTACTTC. The genes are TRBV2 and TRBJ2-7, with a tentative D call TRBD2 (6 bases). CDR1 is SNHLY, CDR2 FYNNEI, per germline. The CDR3 covers 14 residues. With 6 bases removed from V and 6 bases from J, the gap between germline ends came to 18 bases.

CDR3 coding DNA: TGTGCCAGCAGCCAAGAAAGACAGGGGACAGGCTACACCTTC. Protein: CASSQERQGTGYTF. This sequence joins TRBV4-2 and TRBJ1-2, with 8 bases aligning to TRBD1. This CDR3 has 14 residues. Germline assignment: CDR1 LGHNA and CDR2 YNFKEQ. With V trimmed by 0 bases and J by 8 bases, 5 bases remained unmatched.

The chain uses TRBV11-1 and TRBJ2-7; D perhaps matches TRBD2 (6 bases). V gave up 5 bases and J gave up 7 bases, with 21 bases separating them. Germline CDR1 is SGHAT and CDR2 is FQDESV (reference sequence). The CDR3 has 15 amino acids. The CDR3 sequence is CASSPSAAGRWEQYF. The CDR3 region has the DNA TGTGCCAGCAGCCCCAGCGCCGCGGGGCGTTGGGAGCAGTACTTC.

In DNA form, the CDR3 reads TGTGCCAGCAGCCTCGACGAGTCTCAGCAGTACTTC. As protein: CASSLDESQQYF. The rearrangement uses TRBV7-9 and TRBJ2-7; no clear D gene. CDR3 length equals 12 residues. Germline V gene data show CDR1 as SEHNR and CDR2 as FQNEAQ (reference sequence). V was shortened by 5 bases and J by 8 bases, with 13 bases between the two germline ends.

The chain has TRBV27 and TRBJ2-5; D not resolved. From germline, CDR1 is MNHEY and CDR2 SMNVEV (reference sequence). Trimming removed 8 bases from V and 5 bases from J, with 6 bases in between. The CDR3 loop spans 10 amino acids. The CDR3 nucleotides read TGTGCCAGCCTTCCGGAGACCCAGTACTTC. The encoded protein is CASLPETQYF.

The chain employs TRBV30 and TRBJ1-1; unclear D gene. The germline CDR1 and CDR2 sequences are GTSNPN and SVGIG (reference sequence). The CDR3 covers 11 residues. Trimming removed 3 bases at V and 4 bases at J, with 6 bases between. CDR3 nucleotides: TGTGCCTGGAGGGGTGTCACTGAAGCTTTCTTT. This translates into CAWRGVTEAFF.

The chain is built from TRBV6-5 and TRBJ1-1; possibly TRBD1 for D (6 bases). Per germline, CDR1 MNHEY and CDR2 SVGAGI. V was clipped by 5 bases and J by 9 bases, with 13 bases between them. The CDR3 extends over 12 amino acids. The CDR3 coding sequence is TGTGCCAGCAGTAAACAAACAGGGCAAGCTTTCTTT. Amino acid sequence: CASSKQTGQAFF.

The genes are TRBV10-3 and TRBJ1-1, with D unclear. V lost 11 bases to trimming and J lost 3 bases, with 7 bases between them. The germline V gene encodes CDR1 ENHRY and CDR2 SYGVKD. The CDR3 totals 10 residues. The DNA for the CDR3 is TGTGCCTCGGCGGACACTGAAGCTTTCTTT. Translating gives CASADTEAFF.

Written as DNA, the CDR3 is TGTGCCAGCAACCAGCGGGGAGATACCGGGGAGCTGTTTTTT. Translating gives CASNQRGDTGELFF. The chain uses TRBV7-8 and TRBJ2-2; TRBD2 aligns across 7 bases. Germline V gives CDR1 SGHVS, CDR2 FQNEAQ. The CDR3 covers 14 residues. The V segment lost 7 bases and the J segment 5 bases; nucleotides outside the gene matches: 7.

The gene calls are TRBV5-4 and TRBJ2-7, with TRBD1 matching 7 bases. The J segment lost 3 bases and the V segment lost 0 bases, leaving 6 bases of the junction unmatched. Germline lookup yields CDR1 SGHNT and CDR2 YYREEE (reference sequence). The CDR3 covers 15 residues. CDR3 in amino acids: CASSLVTGKYYEQYF. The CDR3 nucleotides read TGTGCCAGCAGCTTGGTGACAGGGAAATACTACGAGCAGTACTTC.

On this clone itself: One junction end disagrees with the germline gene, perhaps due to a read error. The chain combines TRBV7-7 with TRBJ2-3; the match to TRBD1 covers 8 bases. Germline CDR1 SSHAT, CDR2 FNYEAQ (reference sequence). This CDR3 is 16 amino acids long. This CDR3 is CASSLGTQGAGDTQYF. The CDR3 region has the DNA TGTGCTAGCAGCTTAGGGACGCAGGGGGCTGGAGATACGCAGTATTTT.

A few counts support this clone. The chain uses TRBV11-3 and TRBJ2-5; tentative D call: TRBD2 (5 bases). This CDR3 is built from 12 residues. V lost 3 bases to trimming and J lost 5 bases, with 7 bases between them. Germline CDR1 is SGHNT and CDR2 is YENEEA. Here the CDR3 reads CASSFPGETQYF. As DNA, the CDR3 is TGTGCCAGCAGCTTCCCGGGGGAGACCCAGTACTTC.

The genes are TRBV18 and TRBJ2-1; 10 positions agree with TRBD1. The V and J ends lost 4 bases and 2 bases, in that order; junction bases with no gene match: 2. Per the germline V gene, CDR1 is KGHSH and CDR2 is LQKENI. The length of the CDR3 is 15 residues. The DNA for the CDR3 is TGTGCCAGCTCACTCGACAGGGGGCCCTACAATGAGCAGTTCTTC. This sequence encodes CASSLDRGPYNEQFF.

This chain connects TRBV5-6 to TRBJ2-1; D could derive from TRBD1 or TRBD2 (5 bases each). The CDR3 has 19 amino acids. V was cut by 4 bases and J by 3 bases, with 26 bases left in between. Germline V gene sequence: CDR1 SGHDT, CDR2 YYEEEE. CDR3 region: CASSDALRGKTSLYNEQFF. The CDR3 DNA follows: TGTGCCAGCAGCGACGCCTTGAGGGGAAAGACCTCGCTCTACAATGAGCAGTTCTTC.

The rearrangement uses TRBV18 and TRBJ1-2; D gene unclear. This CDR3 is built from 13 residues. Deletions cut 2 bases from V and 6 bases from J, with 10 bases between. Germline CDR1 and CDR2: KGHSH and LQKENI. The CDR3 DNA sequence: TGTGCCAGCTCACCAAGGTTATGGGATGGCTACACCTTC. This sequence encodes CASSPRLWDGYTF.

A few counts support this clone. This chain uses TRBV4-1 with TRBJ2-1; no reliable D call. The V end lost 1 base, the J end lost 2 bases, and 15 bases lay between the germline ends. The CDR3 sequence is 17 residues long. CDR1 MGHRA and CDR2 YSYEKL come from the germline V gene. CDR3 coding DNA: TGCGCCAGCAGCCAAGTTGACATGGGGTTGACCTACAATGAGCAGTTCTTC. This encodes CASSQVDMGLTYNEQFF.